What follows are 18 T cell receptor beta chains derived from one specimen sequenced in a study of shared clonotypes between healthy human individuals. Assay used: immunoSEQ multiplex PCR; TCRdb lists only in-frame clones, some missing. The sample comprises 110,000 or so clones, 65% to 75% of which are singletons, and under 30% rests with the top ten. Sequencing input: memory CD8+ T cells sorted from blood. The sample's subset: CD45RO+ cells pooled with CCR7-negative TemRA cells. These receptors came from a woman in her 30s in good health.

The chain couples TRBV7-3 to TRBJ2-1; D is uncertain. The V end lost 3 bases, the J end lost 3 bases, and 6 bases lay between the germline ends. CDR3 length: 13 amino acids. Germline values: CDR1 SGHTA, CDR2 FQGTGA. Here the CDR3 DNA reads TGTGCCAGCAGCTTGACGGACTACAATGAGCAGTTCTTC. It is translated as CASSLTDYNEQFF.

This clone was seen a single time. The gene calls are TRBV7-9 and TRBJ2-5, with TRBD1 identical over 9 bases. V was pared by 1 base and J by 1 base, with 4 bases of the junction left unmatched. The CDR3 loop spans 16 amino acids. Germline-derived CDR1 and CDR2 are SEHNR and FQNEAQ (reference sequence). The chain's CDR3 is CASSLGTGAPQETQYF. CDR3 sequence (DNA): TGTGCCAGCAGCTTAGGGACAGGGGCCCCCCAAGAGACCCAGTACTTC.

This clone was seen many times. The V gene is TRBV2, the J gene TRBJ1-4; a possible D gene is TRBD1 (5 bases). The CDR3 sequence is 14 residues long. V was clipped by 6 bases and J by 4 bases, with 12 bases between them. Germline V gene sequence: CDR1 SNHLY, CDR2 FYNNEI. CDR3 in amino acids: CASSEGGVNEKLFF. CDR3 coding DNA: TGTGCCAGCAGCGAGGGAGGGGTTAATGAAAAACTGTTTTTT. The full variable domain, its missing parts supplied by reference TRBV2 and TRBJ1-4, is EPEVTQTPSHQVTQMGQEVILRCVPISNHLYFYWYRQILGQKVEFLVSFYNNEISEKSEIFDDQFSVERPDGSNFTLKIRSTKLEDSAMYFCASSEGGVNEKLFFGSGTQLSVL.

The chain is built from TRBV9 and TRBJ2-6; 7 positions match TRBD1. CDR1 is SGDLS and CDR2 is YYNGEE in the germline V gene. Trimming cost V 0 bases and J 0 bases; bases outside gene matches: 12. The CDR3 runs 20 residues. CDR3 protein: CASSVGSRQGSYSGANVLTF. CDR3 nucleotides: TGTGCCAGCAGCGTAGGAAGTCGACAGGGTTCCTACTCTGGGGCCAACGTCCTGACTTTC.

This rearrangement joins TRBV4-1 to TRBJ2-7; D is possibly TRBD2 (6 bases). Germline V gene data show CDR1 as MGHRA and CDR2 as YSYEKL. This CDR3 has 14 amino acids. With 1 base removed from V and 7 bases from J, the gap between germline ends came to 14 bases. CDR3 sequence reads: CASSQGWTTGEQYF. CDR3 DNA: TGCGCCAGCAGCCAAGGCTGGACTACGGGGGAGCAGTACTTC.

This chain joins TRBV5-1 and TRBJ2-7; 10 nucleotides align to TRBD2. The ends lost 2 bases at V and 4 bases at J; junction bases unmatched: 3. Germline V lookup: CDR1 SGHRS, CDR2 YFSETQ. This CDR3 has 14 amino acids. The CDR3 nucleotides read TGCGCCAGCAGCTTCGGGACTAGCGCTTACGAGCAGTACTTC. It translates to CASSFGTSAYEQYF.

A few counts support this clone. The CDR3 spells CASSPTGYSEKLFF. CDR3 in DNA: TGTGCCAGCAGTCCGACAGGGTATAGTGAAAAACTGTTTTTT. This rearrangement joins TRBV27 to TRBJ1-4, with TRBD1 matching 7 bases. The germline gives CDR1 MNHEY, CDR2 SMNVEV (reference sequence). This CDR3 region has 14 residues. V lost 5 bases, J lost 7 bases, and 7 bases stayed unmatched.

In its sample, this clone was seen a few times. This chain links TRBV7-9 with TRBJ2-7, with 9 bases identical to TRBD1. CDR1 and CDR2 (germline): SEHNR, FQNEAQ (reference sequence). V shed 1 base, J shed 6 bases, and the junction held 7 bases outside the gene matches. The CDR3 spans 15 residues. The CDR3 nucleotides read TGTGCCAGCAGCTTAGGGGGGACAGGGCCTCCCGAGCAGTACTTC. Translated, it gives CASSLGGTGPPEQYF.

The table lists this clone with a few counts. V is TRBV7-7 and J is TRBJ1-2, with TRBD1 as a possible D gene (5 bases). The CDR3 length is 13 residues. Trimming removed 3 bases from V and 8 bases from J, with 13 bases in between. Germline V gene data show CDR1 as SSHAT and CDR2 as FNYEAQ (reference sequence). The CDR3 region is CASSFPGGWGYTF. For the CDR3, the DNA is TGTGCCAGCAGCTTTCCCGGGGGATGGGGCTACACCTTC. Supplemented by reference TRBV7-7 and TRBJ1-2, the full variable domain reads GAGVSQSPRYKVTKRGQDVTLRCDPISSHATLYWYQQALGQGPEFLTYFNYEAQPDKSGLPSDRFSAERPEGSISTLTIQRTEQRDSAMYRCASSFPGGWGYTFGSGTRLTVV.

The chain has TRBV14 and TRBJ2-3; the match to TRBD2 covers 12 bases. The J segment lost 6 bases and the V segment lost 4 bases, leaving 8 bases of the junction unmatched. The germline V gene encodes CDR1 SGHDN and CDR2 FVKESK. CDR3 size: 16 residues. CDR3 bases: TGTGCCAGCAGCCCTCTAGCGGGAGGGCCTCTCGATACGCAGTATTTT. It encodes CASSPLAGGPLDTQYF.

This clone was found a few times. The CDR3 protein is CASSEVESSNYGYTF. The CDR3, as DNA: TGCGCCAGCAGCGAAGTGGAAAGCAGTAACTATGGCTACACCTTC. The J gene is TRBJ1-2, the V gene TRBV4-1; D call uncertain. Germline values: CDR1 MGHRA, CDR2 YSYEKL. Trimming took 5 bases from V and 1 from J, leaving 14 bases between them. The CDR3 loop spans 15 amino acids.

This clone has more than one count but fewer than ten. The V gene is TRBV11-2, the J gene TRBJ1-5, with D perhaps matching TRBD1 (5 bases). The CDR3 totals 18 residues. Germline CDR1 and CDR2: SGHAT and FQNNGV. Trimming shortened V by 5 bases and J by 9 bases, and 29 bases separated the two germline ends. CDR3 region: CASSQVSEGADHVRPQHF. Written as DNA, the CDR3 is TGTGCCAGCAGCCAAGTATCCGAAGGGGCCGACCACGTACGGCCCCAGCATTTT.

A few counts support this clone. The chain couples TRBV28 to TRBJ2-7; D unresolved. Germline CDR1 MDHEN, CDR2 SYDVKM. This CDR3 comprises 15 residues. Deletions cut 3 bases from V and 0 bases from J, with 12 bases between. In DNA form, the CDR3 reads TGTGCCAGCAGTTTCGGCAGGAAAAGCTCCTACGAGCAGTACTTC. It encodes CASSFGRKSSYEQYF.

The chain recombines TRBV5-1 with TRBJ2-7, with TRBD1 matching over 11 bases. The CDR3 contains 15 residues. The germline V gene has CDR1 SGHRS and CDR2 YFSETQ. J gave up 5 bases and V 5 bases, and 9 bases lay outside the gene matches. The CDR3 loop is CASSYTGQGDNEQYF. Here the CDR3 DNA reads TGCGCCAGCAGTTATACGGGACAGGGGGACAACGAGCAGTACTTC.

The gene calls are TRBV7-9 and TRBJ1-2, with unresolved D. The CDR3 consists of 15 residues. Germline V gene data show CDR1 as SEHNR and CDR2 as FQNEAQ (reference sequence). V lost 5 bases to trimming and J lost 4 bases, with 17 bases between them. In DNA form, the CDR3 reads TGTGCCAGCAGCCTGGATTCGTCCGTACTCTATGGCTACACCTTC. Its protein is CASSLDSSVLYGYTF.

At least ten counts were recorded for this clone. The V call is TRBV6-1, the J call TRBJ2-3; TRBD2 matches 9 bases. The V gene's germline CDR1 is MNHNS and CDR2 SASEGT. V trimming: 1 base; J trimming: 5 bases; junction bases outside the gene matches: 4. The CDR3 sequence is 15 residues long. The DNA for the CDR3 is TGTGCCAGCAGTGAAGTGGCGGGAGGGCTAGATACGCAGTATTTT. As protein: CASSEVAGGLDTQYF.

This chain uses TRBV6-5 with TRBJ1-2; maybe TRBD1 (6 bases). Trimming pared 1 base from V and 4 bases from J, leaving 10 bases between. In germline, CDR1 is MNHEY, CDR2 SVGAGI. CDR3 length equals 14 residues. Here the CDR3 DNA reads TGTGCCAGCAGTTACTACAGGGTTCCCTATGGCTACACCTTC. This codes for CASSYYRVPYGYTF.

The rearrangement links TRBV28 to TRBJ2-5, with unresolved D. V lost 10 bases to trimming and J lost 2 bases, with 14 bases between them. Germline CDR1 and CDR2: MDHEN and SYDVKM. The CDR3 totals 13 residues. CDR3 loop: CATPHKQQETQYF. The CDR3 nucleotides are TGTGCCACCCCCCATAAGCAACAAGAGACCCAGTACTTC.